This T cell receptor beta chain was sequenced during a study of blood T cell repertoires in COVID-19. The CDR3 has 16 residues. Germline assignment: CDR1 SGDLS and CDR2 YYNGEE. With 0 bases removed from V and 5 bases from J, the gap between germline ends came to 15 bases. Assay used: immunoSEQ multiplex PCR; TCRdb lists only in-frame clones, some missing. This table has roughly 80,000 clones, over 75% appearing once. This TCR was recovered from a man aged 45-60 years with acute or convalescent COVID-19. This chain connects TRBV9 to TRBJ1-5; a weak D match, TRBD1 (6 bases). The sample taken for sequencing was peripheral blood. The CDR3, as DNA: TGTGCCAGCAGCGTAGGCCCGGGGGGCCCACATCAGCCCCAGCATTTT. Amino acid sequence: CASSVGPGGPHQPQHF.